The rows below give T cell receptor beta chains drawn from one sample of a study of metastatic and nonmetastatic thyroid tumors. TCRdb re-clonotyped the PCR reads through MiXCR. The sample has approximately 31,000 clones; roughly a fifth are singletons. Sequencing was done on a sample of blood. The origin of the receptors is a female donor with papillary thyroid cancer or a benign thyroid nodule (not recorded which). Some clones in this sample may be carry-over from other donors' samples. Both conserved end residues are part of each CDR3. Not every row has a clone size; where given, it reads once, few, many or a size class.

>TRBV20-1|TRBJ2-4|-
CSARDYSGGNIQYF
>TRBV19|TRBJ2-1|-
CASSWTGYNEQFF
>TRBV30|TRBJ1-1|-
CAWSVQGYTEAFF
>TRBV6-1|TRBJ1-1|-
CASSELEGREMNTEAFF
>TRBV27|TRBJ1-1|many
CASSFSSGVQNTEAFF
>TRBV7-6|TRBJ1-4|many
CASIEETLNEKLFF
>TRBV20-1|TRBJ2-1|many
CSARGGRYNEQFF
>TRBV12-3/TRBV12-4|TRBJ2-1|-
CASSLDPGTYNEEQFF
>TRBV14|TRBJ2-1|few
CASGQAGTNNEQFF
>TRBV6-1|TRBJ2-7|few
CASSGTSGRRAYEQYF
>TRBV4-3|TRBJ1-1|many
CASSQEGARRRNTEAFF
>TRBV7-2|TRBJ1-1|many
CASSLLRGDTEAFF
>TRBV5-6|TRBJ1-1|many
CASSLWGGPNTEAFF
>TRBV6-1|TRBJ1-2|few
CASNPGANYGYTF
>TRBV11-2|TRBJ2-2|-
CASSLQGPDTGELFF
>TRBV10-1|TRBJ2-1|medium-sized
CASSEDLAGEQFF
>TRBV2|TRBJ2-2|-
CASSEAEGLGNTGELFF
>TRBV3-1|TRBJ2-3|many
CASSLALAGASDTQYF
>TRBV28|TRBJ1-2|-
CASSLRQGGRYGYTF
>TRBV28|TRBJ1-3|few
CASSFPRTGGSGNTIYF
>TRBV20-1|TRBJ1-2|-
CSVTGGEGYGYTF
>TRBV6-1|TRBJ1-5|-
CASTQGKEYSNQPQHF
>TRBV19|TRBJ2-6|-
CASPGQGVAGANVLTF
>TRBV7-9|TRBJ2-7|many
CASSLGSTTYEQYF
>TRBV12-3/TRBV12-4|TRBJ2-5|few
CASSFRVEYVETQYF
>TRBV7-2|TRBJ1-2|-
CASSSGIRIGYTF
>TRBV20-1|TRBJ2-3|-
CSARDGQFPDTQYF
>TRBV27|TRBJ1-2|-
CASSFSGRNYGYTF
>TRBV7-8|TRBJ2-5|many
CASSLNRVAETQYF
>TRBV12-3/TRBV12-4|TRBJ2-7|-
CASSLEGSYEQYF
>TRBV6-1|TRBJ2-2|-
CASRGGTAQSTGELFF
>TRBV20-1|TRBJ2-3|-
CSASLASGGGSTDTQYF
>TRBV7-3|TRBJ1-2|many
CASSLTRESGYTF
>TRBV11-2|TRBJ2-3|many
CASSLNDADTQYF
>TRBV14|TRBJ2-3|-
CASSQAGLAGLIRADTQYF
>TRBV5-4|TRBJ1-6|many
CASSTGLVAVGSPLHF
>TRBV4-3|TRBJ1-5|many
CASSHSRDQPQHF
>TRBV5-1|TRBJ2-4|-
CASSLDGTSGGNIQYF
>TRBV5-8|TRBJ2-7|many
CASSSAGVTYEQYF
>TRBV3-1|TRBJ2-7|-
CASSLLPSGTYEQYF
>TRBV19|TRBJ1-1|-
CASSISGKIEAFF
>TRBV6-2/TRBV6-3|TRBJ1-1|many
CASLAGGETEAFF
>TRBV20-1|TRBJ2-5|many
CSASPGTGNSVETQYF
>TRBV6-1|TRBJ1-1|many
CASSVGAMNTEAFF
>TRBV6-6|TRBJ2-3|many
CASSYGGSPSTDTQYF
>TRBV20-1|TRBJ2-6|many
CSASGRDTMGGANVLTF
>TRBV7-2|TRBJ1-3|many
CASSWDSSGNTIYF